These 8 T cell receptor beta chains originate from one sample sequenced in a study of blood T cells in healthy people across ages. Alongside a J-beta primer mix, a sample-barcoded 5' primer served in a second PCR lasting about 6 to 12 cycles. TCRdb reprocessed the 5' RACE reads via MiXCR and lists one record per CDR3 protein. The repertoire has roughly 1,300,000 distinct CDR3 sequences, almost 60% of them found once; the top ten carry over 5.5%. The sequenced sample consisted of blood. The receptors originated from a man between 18 and 35 years old in good health.

V gene TRBV6-2 or TRBV6-3 combines with J gene TRBJ2-1; D assignment may be TRBD1 or TRBD2 (7 bases each). Germline V lookup: CDR1 MNHEY, CDR2 SVGEGT. This CDR3 has 16 amino acids. Trimming shortened V by 4 bases and J by 8 bases, and 21 bases separated the two germline ends. The DNA of the CDR3 is TGTGCCAGCAGTTTCGTGACAGGGAGGGGGGGGGATGAGCAGTTCTTC. Translation gives CASSFVTGRGGDEQFF.

This clonotype has only a few counts. The chain couples TRBV10-3 to TRBJ1-2; a possible D gene is TRBD1 (6 bases). V dropped 2 bases and J dropped 8 bases, with 12 bases sitting between them. This CDR3 is built from 13 residues. Germline V gene sequence: CDR1 ENHRY, CDR2 SYGVKD. For the CDR3, the DNA is TGTGCCATCAGTGAGGACAGGCCGGGCGGCTACACCTTC. It codes for CAISEDRPGGYTF.

This clonotype was seen more than once but under ten times. V usage is TRBV11-2 and J usage is TRBJ2-7; no clear D. Per the germline V gene, CDR1 is SGHAT and CDR2 is FQNNGV. This CDR3 is 16 amino acids long. V lost 2 bases to trimming and J lost 4 bases, with 18 bases between them. As DNA, the CDR3 is TGTGCCAGCAGCTTATCTGGGAACCCACTACCTTACGAGCAGTACTTC. Amino acid sequence: CASSLSGNPLPYEQYF.

This chain uses TRBV27 with TRBJ2-1; possible D gene TRBD1, 5 bases. The CDR3 spans 14 residues. CDR1 is MNHEY and CDR2 is SMNVEV in the germline V gene (reference sequence). Trimming stripped 3 bases from V and 2 bases from J, with 8 bases between. CDR3 sequence: CASSFQGTYNEQFF. In DNA form, the CDR3 reads TGTGCCAGCAGTTTTCAGGGAACCTACAATGAGCAGTTCTTC.

This clonotype was recorded a few times. V and J are TRBV20-1 and TRBJ2-1, with TRBD2 matching over 8 bases. Per the germline V gene, CDR1 is DFQATT and CDR2 is SNEGSKA (reference sequence). This CDR3 region has 14 residues. Trimming took 3 bases from V and 4 from J; bases not matched to a gene: 5. CDR3 in amino acids: CSASRVAGYNEQFF. CDR3 coding DNA: TGCAGTGCTAGTCGGGTAGCGGGATACAATGAGCAGTTCTTC.

V gene TRBV25-1 combines with J gene TRBJ1-1; 7 bases agree with TRBD1. With 6 bases clipped from V and 9 bases from J, the junction kept 13 bases outside the gene matches. Germline V gene data show CDR1 as MGHDK and CDR2 as SYGVNS. The CDR3 has 14 amino acids. The CDR3 sequence is CASRDARRDSKAFF. The DNA for the CDR3 is TGTGCCAGCAGGGACGCCAGAAGGGACAGCAAAGCTTTCTTT.

CDR3 protein: CASSSFSGRAEQYF. The DNA of the CDR3 is TGTGCCAGCAGTTCCTTTAGCGGGAGGGCCGAGCAGTACTTC. V and J are TRBV27 and TRBJ2-7; 11 positions agree with TRBD2. With 4 bases clipped from V and 6 bases from J, the junction kept 5 bases outside the gene matches. The CDR3 spans 14 residues. Germline lookup yields CDR1 MNHEY and CDR2 SMNVEV (reference sequence).

The gene calls are TRBV4-1 and TRBJ2-4; possibly TRBD1 for D (6 bases). In germline, CDR1 is MGHRA, CDR2 YSYEKL. The CDR3 has 13 amino acids. Trimming removed 4 bases from V and 15 bases from J, with 19 bases in between. The CDR3 region has the DNA TGCGCCAGCAGCCCCGGACAGTCCACTACGCTGTACTTC. Translating gives CASSPGQSTTLYF.